This TCR beta chain was recovered during a study of cytomegalovirus exposure and HLA in healthy donors. Regarding the study as a whole: Most TCR sequences were rare, but some public TCRs occurred in many donors. A cluster of highly shared sequence variants was likely a sequencing artifact. The presence/absence work took it that sequencing depth was about the same across donors. Using the classifier, cytomegalovirus status was reportedly diagnosed with high specificity and sensitivity.

Researchers ran the PCR with 60 Vbeta and 13 Jbeta primers. The table came from immunoSEQ multiplex PCR; TCRdb's copy has only in-frame clones and leaves some out. Of 80,000 or so clones in the sample, over 9% are singletons; the top ten hold approximately 25%. This clone came up a few times. The antigen is undetermined. Trimming took 2 bases from V and 0 from J, leaving 7 bases between them. The CDR3 runs 14 residues. Germline loops: CDR1 MNHEY, CDR2 SVGAGI. Sequenced material: PBMCs. This receptor was obtained from a man aged 55 to 69 in good health and CMV-seropositive. The gene calls are TRBV6-5 and TRBJ1-2; D is undetermined. Written as DNA, the CDR3 is TGTGCCAGCAGTTACGGCGGTCCTAACTATGGCTACACCTTC. It specifies CASSYGGPNYGYTF.